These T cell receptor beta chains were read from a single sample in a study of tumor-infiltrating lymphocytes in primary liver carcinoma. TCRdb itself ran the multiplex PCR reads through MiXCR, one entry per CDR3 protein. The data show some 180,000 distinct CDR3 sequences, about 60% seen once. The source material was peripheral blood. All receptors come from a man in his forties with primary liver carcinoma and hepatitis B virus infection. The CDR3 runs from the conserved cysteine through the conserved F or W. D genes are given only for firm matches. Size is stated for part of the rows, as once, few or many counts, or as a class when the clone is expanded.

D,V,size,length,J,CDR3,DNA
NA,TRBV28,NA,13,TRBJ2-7,CASRLQTTYEQYF,TGTGCCAGCAGGTTACAGACGACCTACGAGCAGTACTTC
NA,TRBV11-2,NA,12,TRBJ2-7,CASSLVDGEQHF,TGTGCCAGCAGCTTAGTGGACGGCGAGCAACACTTC
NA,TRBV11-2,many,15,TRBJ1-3,CASSLHREFGNTIYF,TGTGCCAGCAGCTTGCACAGGGAGTTTGGAAACACCATATATTTT
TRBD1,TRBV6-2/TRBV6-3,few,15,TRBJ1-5,CASSTGQGGNQPQHF,TGTGCCAGCAGCACGGGACAGGGAGGCAATCAGCCCCAGCATTTT
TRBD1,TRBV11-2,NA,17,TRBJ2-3,CASSSNSGTGFNKPQYF,TGTGCCAGCAGCTCCAATTCCGGGACAGGTTTCAATAAGCCCCAGTATTTT
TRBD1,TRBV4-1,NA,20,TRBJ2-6,CASSQVKFTGGMFRANVLTF,TGCGCCAGCAGCCAAGTGAAATTCACAGGGGGAATGTTTAGGGCCAACGTCCTGACTTTC
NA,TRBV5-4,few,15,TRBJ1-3,CASSFSGPAGNTIYF,TGTGCCAGCAGCTTCTCCGGCCCCGCTGGAAACACCATATATTTT
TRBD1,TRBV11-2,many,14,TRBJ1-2,CASSPGTDPYGYTF,TGTGCCAGCAGCCCCGGGACAGACCCCTATGGCTACACCTTC
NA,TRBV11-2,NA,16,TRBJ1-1,CASSRDGSAPNTEALF,TGTGCCAGCAGCCGTGACGGCTCTGCTCCGAACACTGAAGCTCTCTTT
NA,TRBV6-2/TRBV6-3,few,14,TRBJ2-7,CATRDSGTFYEQYF,TGTGCCACCAGGGATAGCGGAACTTTCTACGAGCAGTACTTC
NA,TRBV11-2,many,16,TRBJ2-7,CASSLDLGDPTYEQYF,TGTGCCAGCAGCTTAGATCTGGGGGACCCGACCTACGAGCAGTACTTC
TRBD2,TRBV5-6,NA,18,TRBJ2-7,CASSLGGGLAGASYEQYF,TGTGCCAGCAGCTTGGGGGGGGGACTAGCGGGGGCCTCCTACGAGCAGTACTTC
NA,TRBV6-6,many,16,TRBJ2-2,CASSPGPTSDTGELFF,TGTGCCAGCAGTCCCGGGCCCACTTCGGACACCGGGGAGCTGTTTTTT
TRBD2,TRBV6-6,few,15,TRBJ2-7,CASTYLSGRPYEQYF,TGTGCCAGCACTTACTTGAGCGGGAGGCCCTACGAGCAGTACTTC
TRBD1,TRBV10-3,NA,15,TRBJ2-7,CAISASGQGATEQYF,TGTGCCATCAGTGCATCGGGACAGGGGGCGACCGAGCAGTACTTC
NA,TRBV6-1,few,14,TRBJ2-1,CASSEVGSSAEQFF,TGTGCCAGCAGTGAAGTGGGTAGCTCGGCTGAGCAGTTCTTC
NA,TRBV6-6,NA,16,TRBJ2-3,CTSSYLLVPPTDTQYF,TGTACCAGCAGTTACCTACTAGTTCCGCCCACAGATACGCAGTATTTT
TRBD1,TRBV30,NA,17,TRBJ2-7,CAWSVMDRGLTSYEQYF,TGTGCCTGGAGTGTCATGGACAGGGGACTTACCTCCTACGAGCAGTACTTC
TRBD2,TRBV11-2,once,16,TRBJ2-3,CASNSRLAASTDTPYF,TGTGCCAGCAACTCCAGACTAGCGGCCAGCACAGATACGCCGTATTTT
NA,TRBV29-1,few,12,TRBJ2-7,CSVEDNRDEQYF,TGCAGCGTTGAAGACAATAGGGACGAGCAGTACTTC
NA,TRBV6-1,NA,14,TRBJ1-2,CASSAQWGEDGYTF,TGTGCCAGCAGTGCCCAGTGGGGCGAGGATGGCTACACCTTC
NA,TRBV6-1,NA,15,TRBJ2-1,CARSVHRAPSNEQFF,TGTGCCAGGAGCGTTCACAGGGCCCCTTCCAATGAGCAGTTCTTC
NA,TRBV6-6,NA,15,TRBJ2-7,CASSPAAGAYYEQYF,TGTGCCAGCAGTCCGGCGGCGGGGGCTTACTACGAGCAGTACTTC